This TCR beta chain was found in a study of T cells in Graves' hyperthyroidism and ophthalmopathy. As for the study in general: Peripheral blood was collected at initial diagnosis, before any treatment.

This clonotype has ten or more counts. Its specificity is unknown. PBMCs stemmed from more than 7.5 ml fresh peripheral blood. The germline V and J ends were trimmed by 4 bases and 8 bases, with 15 bases remaining between them. Germline V gives CDR1 PRHDT, CDR2 FYEKMQ (reference sequence). The CDR3 loop spans 14 amino acids. Regions amplified from RNA transcripts were the TCR beta CDR3 regions. The TCR CDR3 first-round RT-PCR relied on the HTBI primer set. TCRdb itself ran the multiplex PCR reads through MiXCR, one entry per CDR3 protein. The profile covers around 400,000 distinct CDR3 sequences, with around 14% appearing a single time and 9.2% taken by the ten largest. Regarding the study as a whole: Expanded thyroid clonotypes (above 0.001) were mostly also found in blood.

The source is a woman aged 18-35 years with Graves' hyperthyroidism. Sequencing input: blood. This chain connects TRBV13 to TRBJ2-4, with a weak D call TRBD1 (6 bases). The CDR3 nucleotides are TGTGCCAGCAGCTACGGACAACCAGGGGACATTCAGTACTTC. It codes for CASSYGQPGDIQYF.